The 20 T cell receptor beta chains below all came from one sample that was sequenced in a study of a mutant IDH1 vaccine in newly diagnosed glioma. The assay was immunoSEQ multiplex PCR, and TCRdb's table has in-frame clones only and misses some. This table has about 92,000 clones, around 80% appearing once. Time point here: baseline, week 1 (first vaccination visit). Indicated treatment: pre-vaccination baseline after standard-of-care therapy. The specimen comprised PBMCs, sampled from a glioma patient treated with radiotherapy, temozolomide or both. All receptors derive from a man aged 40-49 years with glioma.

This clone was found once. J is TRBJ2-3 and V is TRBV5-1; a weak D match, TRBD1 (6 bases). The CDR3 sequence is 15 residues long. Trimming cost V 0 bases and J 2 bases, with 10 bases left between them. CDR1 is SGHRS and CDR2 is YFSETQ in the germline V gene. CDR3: CASSLGQGNTDTQYF. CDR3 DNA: TGCGCCAGCAGCTTGGGTCAGGGGAACACAGATACGCAGTATTTT.

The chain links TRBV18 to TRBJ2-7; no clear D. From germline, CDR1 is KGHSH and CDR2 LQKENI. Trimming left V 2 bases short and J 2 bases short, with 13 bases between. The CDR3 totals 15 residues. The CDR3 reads CASSPGTGPTYEQYF. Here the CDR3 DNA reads TGTGCCAGCTCACCAGGTACGGGTCCCACCTACGAGCAGTACTTC.

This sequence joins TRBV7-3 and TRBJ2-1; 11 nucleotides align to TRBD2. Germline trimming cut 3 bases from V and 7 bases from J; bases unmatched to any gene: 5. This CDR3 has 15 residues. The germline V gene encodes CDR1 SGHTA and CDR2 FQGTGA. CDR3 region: CASSLFSGRVNEQFF. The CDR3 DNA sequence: TGTGCCAGCAGCTTGTTTAGCGGGAGGGTGAATGAGCAGTTCTTC.

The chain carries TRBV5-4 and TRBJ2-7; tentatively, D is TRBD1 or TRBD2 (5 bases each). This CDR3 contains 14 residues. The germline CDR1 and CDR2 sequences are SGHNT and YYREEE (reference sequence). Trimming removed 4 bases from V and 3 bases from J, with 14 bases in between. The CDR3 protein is CASSKGRVIYEQYF. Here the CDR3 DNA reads TGTGCCAGCAGCAAGGGACGGGTAATCTACGAGCAGTACTTC.

This chain's CDR3 is CASSPLTEYEQYF. CDR3 in DNA: TGTGCCAGCTCACCATTGACGGAGTACGAGCAGTACTTC. The chain recombines TRBV18 with TRBJ2-7; no firm D call. This CDR3 contains 13 residues. The ends were cut back, 2 bases at V and 4 bases at J, with 9 bases in the middle. Germline V gives CDR1 KGHSH, CDR2 LQKENI.

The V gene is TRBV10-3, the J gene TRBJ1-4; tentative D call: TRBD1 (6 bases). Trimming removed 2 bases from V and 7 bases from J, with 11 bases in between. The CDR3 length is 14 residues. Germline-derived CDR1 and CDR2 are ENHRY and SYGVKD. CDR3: CAISEGQFAEKLFF. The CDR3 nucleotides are TGTGCCATCAGTGAGGGACAGTTTGCTGAAAAACTGTTTTTT.

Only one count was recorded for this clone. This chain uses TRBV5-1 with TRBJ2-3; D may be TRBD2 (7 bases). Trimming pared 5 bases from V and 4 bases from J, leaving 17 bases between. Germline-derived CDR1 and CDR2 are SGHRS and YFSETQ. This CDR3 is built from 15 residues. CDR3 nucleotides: TGCGCCAGCAGGACCGGGGGGCACCCGCCAGATACGCAGTATTTT. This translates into CASRTGGHPPDTQYF.

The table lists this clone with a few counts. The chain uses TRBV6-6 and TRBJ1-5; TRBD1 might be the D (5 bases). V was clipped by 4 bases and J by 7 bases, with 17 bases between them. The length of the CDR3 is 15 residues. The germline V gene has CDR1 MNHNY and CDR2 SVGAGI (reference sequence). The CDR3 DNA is TGTGCCAGCAGTTCACCTCCCGACAGCAGACAGCCCCAGCATTTT. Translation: CASSSPPDSRQPQHF.

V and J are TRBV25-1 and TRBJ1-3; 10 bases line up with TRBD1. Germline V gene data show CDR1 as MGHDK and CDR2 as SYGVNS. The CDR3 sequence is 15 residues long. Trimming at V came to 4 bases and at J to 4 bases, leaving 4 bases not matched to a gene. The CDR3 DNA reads TGTGCCAGCAGTGGACAGGGGGCCGTGGGAAACACCATATATTTT. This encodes CASSGQGAVGNTIYF.

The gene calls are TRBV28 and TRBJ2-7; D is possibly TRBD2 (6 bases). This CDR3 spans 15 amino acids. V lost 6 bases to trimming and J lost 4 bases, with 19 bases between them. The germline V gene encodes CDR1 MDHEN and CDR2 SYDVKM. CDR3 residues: CASRFLPLRGYEQYF. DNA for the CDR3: TGTGCCAGCAGGTTTTTGCCCCTTCGGGGGTACGAGCAGTACTTC.

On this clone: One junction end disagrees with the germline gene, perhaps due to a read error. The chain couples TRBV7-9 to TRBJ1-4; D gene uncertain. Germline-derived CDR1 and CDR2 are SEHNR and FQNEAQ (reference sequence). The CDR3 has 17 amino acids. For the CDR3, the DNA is TGCGCCAGCAGCCAAGAAATAATGCTAGGTCGGGCGGAAAAACTGTTTTTT. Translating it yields CASSQEIMLGRAEKLFF.

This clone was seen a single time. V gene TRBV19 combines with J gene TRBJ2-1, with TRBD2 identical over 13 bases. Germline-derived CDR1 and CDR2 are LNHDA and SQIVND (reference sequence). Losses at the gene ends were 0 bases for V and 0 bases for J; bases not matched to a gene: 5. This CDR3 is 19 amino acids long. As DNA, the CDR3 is TGTGCCAGTAGTATAGAGGGGACTAGCGGGGTGAGCTCCTACAATGAGCAGTTCTTC. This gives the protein CASSIEGTSGVSSYNEQFF.

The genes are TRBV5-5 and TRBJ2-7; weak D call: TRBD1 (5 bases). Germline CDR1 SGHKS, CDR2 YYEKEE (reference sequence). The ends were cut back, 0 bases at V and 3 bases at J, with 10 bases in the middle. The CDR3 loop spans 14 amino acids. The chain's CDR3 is CASSLDITGYEQYF. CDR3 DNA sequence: TGTGCCAGCAGCTTGGATATAACAGGCTACGAGCAGTACTTC.

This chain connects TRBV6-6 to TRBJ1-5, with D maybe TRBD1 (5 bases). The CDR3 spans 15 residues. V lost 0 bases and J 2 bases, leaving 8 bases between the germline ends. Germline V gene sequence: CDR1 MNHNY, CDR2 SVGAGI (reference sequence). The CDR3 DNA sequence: TGTGCCAGCAGTTACTCGTTAGGGGGCAATCAGCCCCAGCATTTT. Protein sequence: CASSYSLGGNQPQHF.

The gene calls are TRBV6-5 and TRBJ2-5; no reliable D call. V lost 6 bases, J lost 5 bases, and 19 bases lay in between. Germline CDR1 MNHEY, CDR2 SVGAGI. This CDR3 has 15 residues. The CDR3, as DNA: TGTGCCAGCAGCCTCAGCCAATCGGGTGGGGAGACCCAGTACTTC. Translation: CASSLSQSGGETQYF.

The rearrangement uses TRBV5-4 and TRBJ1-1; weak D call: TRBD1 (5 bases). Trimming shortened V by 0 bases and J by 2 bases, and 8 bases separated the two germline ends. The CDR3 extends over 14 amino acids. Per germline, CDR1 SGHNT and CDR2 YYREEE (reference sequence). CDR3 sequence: CASSLAGSNTEAFF. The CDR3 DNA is TGTGCCAGCAGCTTGGCAGGGAGCAACACTGAAGCTTTCTTT.

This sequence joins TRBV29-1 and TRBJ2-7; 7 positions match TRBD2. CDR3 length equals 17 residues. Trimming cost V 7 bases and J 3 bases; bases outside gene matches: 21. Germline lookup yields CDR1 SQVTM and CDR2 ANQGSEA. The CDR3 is CSAGKGEGLQLLYEQYF. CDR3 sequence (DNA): TGCAGCGCTGGAAAAGGGGAGGGCCTACAACTCCTCTACGAGCAGTACTTC.

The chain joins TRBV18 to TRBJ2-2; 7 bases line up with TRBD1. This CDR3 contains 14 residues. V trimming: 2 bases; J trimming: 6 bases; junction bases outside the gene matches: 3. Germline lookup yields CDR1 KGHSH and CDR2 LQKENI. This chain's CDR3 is CASSPEGASGELFF. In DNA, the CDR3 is TGTGCCAGCTCACCAGAGGGGGCCTCCGGGGAGCTGTTTTTT.

The CDR3 sequence: CASSQGGTGRSTDTQYF. CDR3 DNA: TGCGCCAGCAGCCAGGGGGGGACAGGGAGAAGCACAGATACGCAGTATTTT. The chain carries TRBV4-1 and TRBJ2-3, with 9 nucleotides matching TRBD1. Germline assignment: CDR1 MGHRA and CDR2 YSYEKL. This CDR3 spans 17 amino acids. The ends lost 3 bases at V and 0 bases at J; junction bases unmatched: 7.

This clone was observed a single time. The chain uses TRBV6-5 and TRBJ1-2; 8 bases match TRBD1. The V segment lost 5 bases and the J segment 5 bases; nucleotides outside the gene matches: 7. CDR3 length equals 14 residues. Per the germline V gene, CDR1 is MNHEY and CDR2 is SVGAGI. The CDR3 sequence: CASSPRGQIYGYTF. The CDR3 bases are TGTGCCAGCAGTCCCAGGGGGCAGATATATGGCTACACCTTC.